This TCR beta chain was captured in a study of OX40 agonist ivuxolimab in advanced cancers. The table came from immunoSEQ multiplex PCR; TCRdb's copy has only in-frame clones and leaves some out. The sample includes tens of thousands of clones, 88% of them seen just once. V gave up 4 bases and J gave up 7 bases; unmatched junction bases: 10. The length of the CDR3 is 15 residues. CDR1 and CDR2 from the germline V gene are LNHDA and SQIVND (reference sequence). Study outcomes and limitations: Within 6 weeks, CD4+ and CD8+ blood T cells expanded clonally at 0.1 to 3.0 mg/kg.

Notes on this clone: The antigen is undetermined.

The chain employs TRBV19 and TRBJ2-3; 8 bases map to TRBD2. The source of this sequence is an adult with an advanced solid tumor such as melanoma, head and neck, liver or kidney cancer. The sample in question was CD4+ or CD8+ T cells sorted from blood, obtained in a trial of the OX40 agonist ivuxolimab. The CDR3 DNA follows: TGTGCCAGTAGTACCCCCGGGGGGGCCCCGTATACGCAGTATTTT. Translation gives CASSTPGGAPYTQYF.